This T cell receptor beta chain was retrieved from a study of T cells in Graves' hyperthyroidism and ophthalmopathy. Findings and limits, study-wide: Most thyroid clonotypes expanded above 0.001 appeared in blood too.

This clonotype was picked up many times. Its specificity is not known. Newly diagnosed hyperthyroidism patients aged 18 to 65 years had disease lasting under 2 months. The study left out patients who had uncontrolled infection, other autoimmune disease, pregnancy or lactation. For the diagnoses, clinical symptoms, serum thyroxine and TRAb, thyroid ultrasound and orbital computed tomography were used. V was shortened by 5 bases and J by 0 bases, with 11 bases between the two germline ends. Germline V gene data show CDR1 as SGHVS and CDR2 as FQNEAQ. This CDR3 region has 16 residues. RNA transcripts yielded amplified TCR beta CDR3 regions. HTBI primers were employed in a first-round RT-PCR of the TCR CDR3. TCRdb processed the multiplex PCR reads anew with MiXCR; each CDR3 protein has one entry. The table has around 540,000 distinct CDR3 sequences, 46% seen once.

This TCR was recovered from a young woman with Graves' hyperthyroidism. The chain couples TRBV7-8 to TRBJ2-6; D perhaps matches TRBD2 (6 bases). Source material: peripheral blood or thyroid tissue (not recorded which). The CDR3 is CASSRGLPSGANVLTF. The CDR3, as DNA: TGTGCCAGCAGCCGGGGACTGCCCTCTGGGGCCAACGTCCTGACTTTC.